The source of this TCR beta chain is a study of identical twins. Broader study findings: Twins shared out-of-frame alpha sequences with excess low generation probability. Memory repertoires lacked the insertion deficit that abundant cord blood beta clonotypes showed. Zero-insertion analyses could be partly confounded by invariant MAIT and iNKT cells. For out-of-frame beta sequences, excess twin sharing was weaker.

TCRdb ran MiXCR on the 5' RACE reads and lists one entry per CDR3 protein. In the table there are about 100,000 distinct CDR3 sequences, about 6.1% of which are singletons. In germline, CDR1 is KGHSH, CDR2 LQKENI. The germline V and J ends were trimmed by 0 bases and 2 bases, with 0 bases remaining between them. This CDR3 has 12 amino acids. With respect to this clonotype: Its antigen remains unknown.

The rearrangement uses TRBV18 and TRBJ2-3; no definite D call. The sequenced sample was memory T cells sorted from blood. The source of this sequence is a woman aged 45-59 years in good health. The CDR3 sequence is CASSPPTDTQYF. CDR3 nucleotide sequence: TGTGCCAGCTCACCACCCACAGATACGCAGTATTTT. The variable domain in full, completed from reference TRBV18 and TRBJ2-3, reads NAGVMQNPRHLVRRRGQEARLRCSPMKGHSHVYWYRQLPEEGLKFMVYLQKENIIDESGMPKERFSAEFPKEGPSILRIQQVVRGDSAAYFCASSPPTDTQYFGPGTRLTVL.